A selection of T cell receptor beta chains follows, all from one sample in a study of T cells in Graves' hyperthyroidism and ophthalmopathy. TCRdb itself ran the multiplex PCR reads through MiXCR, one entry per CDR3 protein. The top ten hold roughly 8.3% of the sample, which has roughly 840,000 distinct CDR3 sequences, 35% to 40% seen once. The specimen sequenced was blood. The receptors stem from a man aged 18 to 29 with Graves' hyperthyroidism. Each CDR3 is given with its conserved first and last residue. The order of the fields is V gene, clone size, J gene, D gene, CDR3 DNA, CDR3 protein. The D gene is left open where the match is weak. The size entry is marked missing in some rows and otherwise reads once, few, many or a size class.

TRBV12-3/TRBV12-4	few	TRBJ2-2	-	TGTGCCAGCAGGGGGCCGGCGGGGCACGACACCGGGGAGCTGTTTTTT	CASRGPAGHDTGELFF
TRBV4-1	few	TRBJ1-1	TRBD1	TGTGCCAGCAGCCGACAGGGGGGACCTGAAGCTTTCTTT	CASSRQGGPEAFF
TRBV19	many	TRBJ1-5	TRBD1	TGTGCCAGTAGTATGGACAGGGGACTGGGTCAGCCCCAGCATTTT	CASSMDRGLGQPQHF
TRBV7-2	-	TRBJ1-5	-	TGTGCCAGCAGCTTAAACTCGCATCAGCCCCAGCATTTT	CASSLNSHQPQHF
TRBV29-1	-	TRBJ2-5	-	TGCAGCTCGGAGATCCAAGAGACCCAGTACTTC	CSSEIQETQYF
TRBV29-1	many	TRBJ2-5	TRBD2	TGCAGCGTTGAAGATGGGACTAGCGGGAGAGAGACCCAGTACTTC	CSVEDGTSGRETQYF
TRBV10-3	many	TRBJ2-2	-	TGTGCCATCAGTGAGTTGGCGGCCGGTCCCGGGGAGCTGTTTTTT	CAISELAAGPGELFF
TRBV20-1	-	TRBJ2-5	TRBD2	TGCAGTGCTAGAGATAGGAGACTAGCAGAGACCCAGTACTTC	CSARDRRLAETQYF
TRBV15	-	TRBJ2-2	TRBD1	TGTGCCACCAGCACCGGGACAGGGTCCTACGAGCTGTTTTTT	CATSTGTGSYELFF
TRBV19	many	TRBJ1-5	TRBD1	TGTGCCAGTAGTATCGACAGGGGTAGCAATCAGCCCCAGCATTTT	CASSIDRGSNQPQHF
TRBV5-8	-	TRBJ2-2	-	TGTGCCAGCAGCTTGGTCCAGTCTCCCGGGGAGCTGTTTTTT	CASSLVQSPGELFF
TRBV6-5	-	TRBJ2-7	TRBD1	TGTGCCAGCAGTTTTTTGGACAGGGCCTACGAGCAGTACTTC	CASSFLDRAYEQYF
TRBV7-2	many	TRBJ2-5	TRBD1	TGTGCCAGCAGCGCCGGGACAGGGGGCGGAGAGACCCAGTACTTC	CASSAGTGGGETQYF
TRBV11-2	few	TRBJ2-7	-	TGTGCCAGCAGCTTACGACAGTCCTACGCCTCCTACGAGCAGTACTTC	CASSLRQSYASYEQYF
TRBV9	few	TRBJ2-5	-	TGTGCCAGCAGCGTAGGTGGAGATCGGGAGACCCAGTACTTC	CASSVGGDRETQYF
TRBV13	-	TRBJ2-5	TRBD1	TGTGCCAGCAGCGGGACAGGGATGGACATTGAGGGGACCCAGTACTTC	CASSGTGMDIEGTQYF
TRBV19	few	TRBJ1-5	-	TGTGCCAGTAGTATGTCATCCGGTCAGGGTCAGTCCCAGCATTTT	CASSMSSGQGQSQHF
TRBV4-3	-	TRBJ1-1	TRBD1	TGCGCCAGCAGCCAAAGGGGGCTCAACGCTGAAGCTTTCTTT	CASSQRGLNAEAFF
TRBV2	-	TRBJ1-2	-	TGTGCCAGCAGTGTCGCGGGGCCTGGCGGAAACACCTTC	CASSVAGPGGNTF
TRBV10-3	many	TRBJ2-7	-	TGTGCCATCAGTGTCGAAATGGACAGAACCTACGAGCAGTACTTC	CAISVEMDRTYEQYF
TRBV10-3	-	TRBJ2-5	TRBD1	TGTGCCATCAGTTCCTACAGGGGGCGAGAGACCCAGTACTTC	CAISSYRGRETQYF
TRBV5-5	few	TRBJ2-5	TRBD1	TGTGCCAGCAGTTCCGGGACAGGGGCTCAAGAGACCCAGTACTTC	CASSSGTGAQETQYF
TRBV5-4	-	TRBJ2-7	-	TGTGCCAGCAGCTTTGACATAAACCCCTACGAGCAGTACTTC	CASSFDINPYEQYF
TRBV11-2	-	TRBJ2-7	-	TGTGCCAGCAGCTTAAAACAGGCTGTCGAGCAGTACTTC	CASSLKQAVEQYF
TRBV7-2	-	TRBJ2-7	-	TGTGCCAGCAGCCCCCGGACTCACGAGCAGTACTTC	CASSPRTHEQYF
TRBV20-1	-	TRBJ2-7	-	TGCGGTGCTAGAGAGGGGGGGGAGAACCGGCAGTACTTC	CGAREGGENRQYF
TRBV20-1	few	TRBJ2-7	-	TGCAGTGCTAATATAATTAGTTATGGGCGCGAGCAGTACTTC	CSANIISYGREQYF
TRBV5-5	-	TRBJ2-7	TRBD1	TGTGCCAGCGACGAACAGGGGAGCTTTTCGTACGAGCAGTACTTC	CASDEQGSFSYEQYF
TRBV12-3/TRBV12-4	few	TRBJ2-5	TRBD2	TGTGCCAGCAGTTCTAGCGGGGGGGGCCAAGAGACCCAGTACTTC	CASSSSGGGQETQYF
TRBV20-1	-	TRBJ1-5	-	TGCAGTGCTAGGCACCACCAAGAGACCCAGCATTTT	CSARHHQETQHF
TRBV10-2	-	TRBJ2-7	-	TGCGCCAGCACCTATCCCCCGATCTACGAGCAGTACTTC	CASTYPPIYEQYF
TRBV12-3/TRBV12-4	many	TRBJ1-2	-	TGTGCCAGCACCCTCAGGGGTCATGGCTACACCTTC	CASTLRGHGYTF
TRBV2	many	TRBJ1-2	-	TGTGCCAGCGGGGATTCCTCTAACTATGGCTACACCTTC	CASGDSSNYGYTF